The 6 T cell receptor beta chains in this list originate from one sample, sequenced in a study of cytomegalovirus exposure and HLA in healthy donors. The primer mix had 60 Vbeta and 13 Jbeta primers. Data came from immunoSEQ multiplex PCR; TCRdb stores just in-frame clones and leaves some out. The sample lists about 190,000 clones, over 70% occurring once. Material: PBMCs. The receptors here all came from a woman aged 18-29 years in good health and CMV-seronegative.

The chain uses TRBV7-2 and TRBJ2-5; tentative D call: TRBD2 (5 bases). This CDR3 has 15 residues. V lost 2 bases and J 5 bases, leaving 15 bases between the germline ends. The germline CDR1 and CDR2 sequences are SGHTA and FQGNSA. This chain's CDR3 is CASSLHTGSVETQYF. CDR3 nucleotides: TGTGCCAGCAGCTTACACACTGGGAGTGTGGAGACCCAGTACTTC.

The J gene is TRBJ1-1, the V gene TRBV5-6; 9 bases map to TRBD1. The CDR3 is 16 residues long. The germline V gene has CDR1 SGHDT and CDR2 YYEEEE. The J segment lost 3 bases and the V segment lost 4 bases, leaving 10 bases of the junction unmatched. CDR3 sequence reads: CASSETGGAYDTEAFF. CDR3 in DNA: TGTGCCAGCAGCGAAACAGGGGGCGCATATGACACTGAAGCTTTCTTT.

V is TRBV19 and J is TRBJ1-1, with 9 bases aligning to TRBD1. J gave up 5 bases and V 3 bases, and 7 bases lay outside the gene matches. CDR3 length equals 15 residues. Germline lookup yields CDR1 LNHDA and CDR2 SQIVND (reference sequence). CDR3 sequence: CASSMGQGMRTEAFF. CDR3 sequence (DNA): TGTGCCAGTAGTATGGGACAGGGTATGAGAACTGAAGCTTTCTTT.

The chain uses TRBV28 and TRBJ2-1; 13 nucleotides agree with TRBD2. The V segment lost 5 bases and the J segment 9 bases; nucleotides outside the gene matches: 13. Germline V CDR1 and CDR2: MDHEN, SYDVKM. The CDR3 extends over 17 amino acids. For the CDR3, the DNA is TGTGCCAGCAGTCCTACTCGGACTAGCGGGAGTAGGAGTGAGCAGTTCTTC. Translating it yields CASSPTRTSGSRSEQFF.

The V and J genes are TRBV28 and TRBJ1-2; D gene unclear. Germline loops: CDR1 MDHEN, CDR2 SYDVKM. The CDR3 is 14 residues long. Trimming pared 3 bases from V and 1 base from J, leaving 9 bases between. The CDR3 DNA is TGTGCCAGCAGTTTTTTTGGCGGTAACTATGGCTACACCTTC. It yields the protein CASSFFGGNYGYTF.

CDR3: CASSPMAGANTEAFF. The DNA for the CDR3 is TGTGCCAGCAGCCCGATGGCGGGGGCGAACACTGAAGCTTTCTTT. The chain carries TRBV7-2 and TRBJ1-1; a possible D gene is TRBD1 (6 bases). In germline, CDR1 is SGHTA, CDR2 FQGNSA. Trimming pared 5 bases from V and 1 base from J, leaving 14 bases between. CDR3 length: 15 residues.